This paragraph covers one T cell receptor (beta chain) sequence. The data originate from a study of blood T cell repertoires in COVID-19. Looking at the study overall: Italy, Spain and the United States were the sources of the convalescent and acute COVID-19 samples. T cells, B-cell-depleted T cells, or PBMCs provided the cDNA or gDNA that served as material.

Trimming took off 1 base at V and 1 base at J, with 10 bases between the two ends. The CDR3 has 15 amino acids. The germline V gene encodes CDR1 SGHTA and CDR2 FQGTGA. Original handling: Reference gene primer amplification yielded estimated nucleated cell counts. Produced via immunoSEQ multiplex PCR; TCRdb's table is partial and in-frame only. V and J calls and clone size are as listed in that table; D and trimming were resolved from the DNA. Of more than 65,000 clones in the sample, roughly three quarters are singletons; the top ten hold 16%. The receptor was isolated from a man aged 60 to 69 with acute or convalescent COVID-19. The V call is TRBV7-3, the J call TRBJ1-2; D gene unclear. The sequenced material came from peripheral blood. CDR3 in DNA: TGTGCCAGCAGCTTAAGTGGCTTAATTAACTATGGCTACACCTTC. Translation gives CASSLSGLINYGYTF.